The clone carrying this TCR beta chain has just one count. Germline V gives CDR1 MNHEY, CDR2 SMNVEV (reference sequence). The germline V and J ends were trimmed by 6 bases and 4 bases, with 28 bases remaining between them. This CDR3 spans 18 amino acids. These data belong to a study of T cell changes during pregnancy in multiple sclerosis. Profiling relied on immunoSEQ multiplex PCR, and the TCRdb table lists in-frame clones only, not all of them. This table holds under 20,000 clones, nearly 90% found once. The source is a female donor in good health, enrolled as a control in a pregnancy study. The genes are TRBV27 and TRBJ2-7; TRBD2 might be the D (6 bases). The sequenced sample was CD8+ T cells from peripheral blood mononuclear cells, obtained in the second trimester of pregnancy. CDR3 DNA sequence: TGTGCCAGCAGACCGGCATGGAGGGGTCCCCCCACCCCTTACGAGCAGTACTTC. Translated, it gives CASRPAWRGPPTPYEQYF.